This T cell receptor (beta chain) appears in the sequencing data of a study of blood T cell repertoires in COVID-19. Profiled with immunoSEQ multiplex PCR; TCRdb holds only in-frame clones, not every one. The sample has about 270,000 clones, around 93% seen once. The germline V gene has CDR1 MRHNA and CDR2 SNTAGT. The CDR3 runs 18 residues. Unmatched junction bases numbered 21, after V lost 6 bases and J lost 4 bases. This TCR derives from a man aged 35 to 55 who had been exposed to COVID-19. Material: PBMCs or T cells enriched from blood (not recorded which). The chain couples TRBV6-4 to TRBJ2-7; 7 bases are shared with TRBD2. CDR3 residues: CASRGNESRGRLLYEQYF. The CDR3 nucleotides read TGTGCCAGCAGGGGTAACGAAAGCCGCGGGAGACTTCTTTACGAGCAGTACTTC.